This TCR beta chain came from a study of T cell repertoires in cytomegalovirus infection. Germline CDR1 SGHVS, CDR2 FNYEAQ. The CDR3 is 15 amino acids. TCRdb itself ran the reads through MiXCR, one entry per CDR3 protein. Among approximately 990,000 distinct CDR3 sequences, roughly 30% were seen once, and the ten largest hold about an eighth. Comments on this clonotype: Its cognate antigen is unknown. One end of the junction varies from germline; a read error may be responsible.

The starting material was cultured CD8+ T cells from PBMCs, obtained from culture after CMV antigen stimulation. The chain combines TRBV7-6 with TRBJ2-1; a weak D match, TRBD2 (6 bases). The sequence came from a human donor in good health (CMV status not recorded). Some clones in this sample may be carry-over from other donors' samples. The CDR3 coding sequence is TGTGCTAGCAGCTTAAGGGCGGGTTTAGCGGATGAGCAGTTCTTC. This translates into CASSLRAGLADEQFF.